This entry lists 8 T cell receptor beta chains sequenced from one sample in a study of blood T cell repertoires in COVID-19. The repertoire was sequenced with immunoSEQ multiplex PCR; TCRdb's copy has only in-frame clones and lacks some. The sample contains about 59,000 clones, around 90% of which appear only once. The sequencing sample was made of peripheral blood. These receptors all stem from a man older than 75 with acute or convalescent COVID-19.

This chain links TRBV7-8 with TRBJ1-4; possibly TRBD1 for D (5 bases). The CDR3 runs 13 residues. Germline CDR1 is SGHVS and CDR2 is FQNEAQ. V dropped 7 bases and J dropped 4 bases, with 10 bases sitting between them. CDR3 nucleotides: TGTGCCAGCACCCAGGGTTTTAATGAAAAACTGTTTTTT. It yields the protein CASTQGFNEKLFF.

The J gene is TRBJ1-1, the V gene TRBV19, with D tentatively TRBD1 (6 bases). Germline V gives CDR1 LNHDA, CDR2 SQIVND (reference sequence). The ends were cut back, 3 bases at V and 11 bases at J, with 16 bases in the middle. This CDR3 is 13 amino acids long. The CDR3 region is CASSIREGVSAFF. The DNA of the CDR3 is TGTGCCAGTAGTATCCGGGAGGGGGTATCGGCTTTCTTT.

V is TRBV3-1 (or the pseudogene TRBV3-2) and J is TRBJ2-5; the match to TRBD2 covers 7 bases. This CDR3 region has 15 residues. The trim removed 5 bases at V and 3 bases at J, leaving 9 bases unmatched. Germline-derived CDR1 and CDR2 are LGHDT and YNNKEL (reference sequence). CDR3 sequence reads: CASSSRWGGEETQYF. DNA of the CDR3: TGTGCCAGCAGCTCCCGGTGGGGGGGGGAAGAGACCCAGTACTTC.

The table lists this clone with a few counts. This CDR3 reads CASSERGNGYTF. CDR3 bases: TGTGCCAGCAGTGAAAGGGGGAATGGCTACACCTTC. The chain carries TRBV6-1 and TRBJ1-2; the D gene is possibly TRBD1 (6 bases). The CDR3 sequence is 12 residues long. V was cut by 2 bases and J by 6 bases, with 7 bases left in between. Germline V gives CDR1 MNHNS, CDR2 SASEGT.

The rearrangement uses TRBV5-1 and TRBJ1-2, with D maybe TRBD1 (6 bases). CDR3 length equals 14 residues. V lost 0 bases and J 4 bases, leaving 10 bases between the germline ends. Germline V gene sequence: CDR1 SGHRS, CDR2 YFSETQ. CDR3 sequence (DNA): TGCGCCAGCAGCTTGGGGCAGGGGTCCTATGGCTACACCTTC. Residues: CASSLGQGSYGYTF.

The chain joins TRBV7-9 to TRBJ1-1; D might be TRBD1 (5 bases). Germline assignment: CDR1 SEHNR and CDR2 FQNEAQ (reference sequence). The CDR3 runs 15 residues. V dropped 5 bases and J dropped 0 bases, with 13 bases sitting between them. The CDR3 loop is CASSGQGAMNTEAFF. The CDR3, as DNA: TGTGCCAGCAGCGGCCAGGGTGCGATGAACACTGAAGCTTTCTTT.

The V gene is TRBV18, the J gene TRBJ2-7, with 8 nucleotides matching TRBD1. The trim removed 3 bases at V and 0 bases at J, leaving 4 bases unmatched. This CDR3 has 15 amino acids. Germline V lookup: CDR1 KGHSH, CDR2 LQKENI. CDR3 sequence reads: CASSPGDRNSYEQYF. The DNA for the CDR3 is TGTGCCAGCTCACCGGGGGACAGGAACTCCTACGAGCAGTACTTC.

The chain couples TRBV5-1 to TRBJ1-4; D gene unclear. V dropped 3 bases and J dropped 0 bases, with 15 bases sitting between them. The V gene's germline CDR1 is SGHRS and CDR2 YFSETQ. The CDR3 runs 17 residues. DNA for the CDR3: TGCGCCAGCAGCTCCGGAATGACGGGGTCAACTAATGAAAAACTGTTTTTT. It specifies CASSSGMTGSTNEKLFF.